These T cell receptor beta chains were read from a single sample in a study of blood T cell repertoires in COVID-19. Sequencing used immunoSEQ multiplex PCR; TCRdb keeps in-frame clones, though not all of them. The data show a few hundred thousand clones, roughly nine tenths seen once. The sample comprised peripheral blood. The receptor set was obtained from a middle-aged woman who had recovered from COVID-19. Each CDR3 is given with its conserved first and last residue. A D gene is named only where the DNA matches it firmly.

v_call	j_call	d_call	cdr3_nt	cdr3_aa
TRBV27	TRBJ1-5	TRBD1	TGTGCCAGCAGTTTATTCCGGGGGACAGGGCAGCCCCAGCATTTT	CASSLFRGTGQPQHF
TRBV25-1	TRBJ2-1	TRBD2	TGTGCCAGCAGTGACGGGGGACTAGCAACGATTGAGCAGTTCTTC	CASSDGGLATIEQFF
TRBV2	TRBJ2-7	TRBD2	TGTGCCAGTCTCGCGGGACTAAGCGAGCAGTACTTC	CASLAGLSEQYF
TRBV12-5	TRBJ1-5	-	TGTGCTAGTGGTTTGGGAGCACACACAGGGAGCAATCAGCCCCAGCATTTT	CASGLGAHTGSNQPQHF
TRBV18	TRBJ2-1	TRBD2	TGTGCCAGCTCACCCTTAGCGGGGGGAATCGATGAGCAGTTCTTC	CASSPLAGGIDEQFF
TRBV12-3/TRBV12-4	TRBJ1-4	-	TGTGCCAGCAAGGGGCAGGGTGAAAAACTGTTTTTT	CASKGQGEKLFF
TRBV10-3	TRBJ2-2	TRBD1	TGTGCCATCGCCAAAGGACAGGGGGTATCCGGGGAGCTGTTTTTT	CAIAKGQGVSGELFF
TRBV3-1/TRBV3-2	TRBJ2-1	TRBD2	TGTGCCAGCAGCCAAGATGCTAGCGGGAGTGGGAATGAGCAGTTCTTC	CASSQDASGSGNEQFF
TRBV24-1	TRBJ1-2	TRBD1	TGTGCCACCTCTACAGGACAGGGTTATGGCTACACCTTC	CATSTGQGYGYTF
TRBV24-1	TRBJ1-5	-	TGTGCCACCAGTGATCAGGATCAGCCCCAGCATTTT	CATSDQDQPQHF